These 24 T cell receptor beta chains originate from one sample sequenced in a study of control samples from healthy donors and cancer patients. Sequenced by immunoSEQ multiplex PCR; TCRdb stores in-frame clones only, minus some. This repertoire shows about 110,000 clones, approximately 84% found once; its top ten account for 6% to 8%. Sequenced: blood. The receptor source for this set is a man younger than 35 in good health.

The V gene is TRBV2, the J gene TRBJ2-5; tentatively, D is TRBD2 (6 bases). Germline CDR1 reads SNHLY; CDR2 reads FYNNEI. The CDR3 is made up of 17 amino acids. Trimming stripped 6 bases from V and 1 base from J, with 21 bases between. The CDR3 DNA reads TGTGCCAGCAGCTCGTTTGAGACGGGCGGGGTCCAAGAGACCCAGTACTTC. As protein: CASSSFETGGVQETQYF.

This sequence joins TRBV30 and TRBJ1-3; D gene uncertain. CDR3 length equals 15 residues. V was shortened by 4 bases and J by 0 bases, with 13 bases between the two germline ends. Germline-derived CDR1 and CDR2 are GTSNPN and SVGIG (reference sequence). The CDR3 nucleotides are TGTGCCTGGACCCGCGCAGGCAACTCTGGAAACACCATATATTTT. It translates to CAWTRAGNSGNTIYF.

This clone was counted a single time. The DNA of the CDR3 is TGTGCCAGCAGCGGCTCCGGGACAGGGAATTCACCCCTCCACTTT. Translation: CASSGSGTGNSPLHF. The rearrangement uses TRBV5-4 and TRBJ1-6, with 9 bases identical to TRBD1. The germline V gene has CDR1 SGHNT and CDR2 YYREEE (reference sequence). This CDR3 is 15 amino acids long. With 4 bases clipped from V and 7 bases from J, the junction kept 6 bases outside the gene matches.

The V call is TRBV28, the J call TRBJ1-1, with D tentatively TRBD1 (6 bases). This CDR3 has 15 residues. Germline CDR1 reads MDHEN; CDR2 reads SYDVKM. Trimming stripped 5 bases from V and 2 bases from J, with 15 bases between. As DNA, the CDR3 is TGTGCCAGCAGTCCCCTACAGGGCTACAACACTGAAGCTTTCTTT. Its protein product is CASSPLQGYNTEAFF. Full variable domain (outside the CDR3, taken from reference TRBV28 and TRBJ1-1): DVKVTQSSRYLVKRTGEKVFLECVQDMDHENMFWYRQDPGLGLRLIYFSYDVKMKEKGDIPEGYSVSREKKERFSLILESASTNQTSMYLCASSPLQGYNTEAFFGQGTRLTVV.

V is TRBV7-2 and J is TRBJ1-1; unclear D gene. In germline, CDR1 is SGHTA, CDR2 FQGNSA. This CDR3 contains 14 residues. The V and J ends lost 1 base and 10 bases respectively, with 16 bases between them. The CDR3 sequence: CASSLGPALVGAFF. In DNA form, the CDR3 reads TGTGCCAGCAGCTTAGGTCCCGCCTTGGTGGGAGCTTTCTTT.

This chain uses TRBV2 with TRBJ2-3; D not resolved. V lost 5 bases and J lost 2, with 32 bases in between. This CDR3 spans 21 amino acids. Per germline, CDR1 SNHLY and CDR2 FYNNEI. The CDR3 DNA follows: TGTGCCAGCAGTCCCTCGAGCCTCGGTATCAATAGCACACTTCTCACAGATACGCAGTATTTT. It codes for CASSPSSLGINSTLLTDTQYF.

This clone has more than one count but fewer than ten. The gene calls are TRBV7-9 and TRBJ1-2; D is unresolved. The CDR3 has 13 residues. V lost 1 base, J lost 0 bases, and 3 bases lay in between. The germline V gene has CDR1 SEHNR and CDR2 FQNEAQ (reference sequence). The CDR3 bases are TGTGCCAGCAGCTTAGAAGCTAACTATGGCTACACCTTC. It codes for CASSLEANYGYTF.

The J gene is TRBJ1-5, the V gene TRBV5-8; D is possibly TRBD1 (6 bases). V shed 6 bases and J shed 6 bases, with 13 bases lying between them. Germline lookup yields CDR1 SGHTS and CDR2 YDEGEE. This CDR3 is 13 amino acids long. The CDR3 protein is CASNRESTQPQHF. Written as DNA, the CDR3 is TGTGCCAGCAACAGGGAATCAACTCAGCCCCAGCATTTT. Together with reference TRBV5-8 and TRBJ1-5, the CDR3 gives the full variable domain: EAGVTQSPTHLIKTRGQQATLRCSPISGHTSVYWYQQALGLGLQFLLWYDEGEERNRGNFPPRFSGRQFPNYSSELNVNALELEDSALYLCASNRESTQPQHFGDGTRLSIL.

This clone has more than one count but fewer than ten. The chain employs TRBV19 and TRBJ1-2; 8 bases fit TRBD1. CDR1 and CDR2 (germline): LNHDA, SQIVND (reference sequence). J lost 4 bases, V lost 8 bases, and 6 bases had no gene match. The CDR3 totals 13 residues. The CDR3 region is CASRRTGTYGYTF. CDR3 bases: TGTGCCAGTCGTCGGACAGGGACCTATGGCTACACCTTC.

This sequence joins TRBV7-2 and TRBJ2-2; D is unresolved. Per the germline V gene, CDR1 is SGHTA and CDR2 is FQGNSA. This CDR3 is built from 14 residues. V lost 5 bases and J lost 6, with 13 bases in between. The CDR3 sequence: CASSPIPLAGELFF. In DNA, the CDR3 is TGTGCCAGCAGCCCCATTCCGTTGGCCGGGGAGCTGTTTTTT.

The chain uses TRBV19 and TRBJ2-1; D gene ambiguous. CDR3 length equals 14 residues. Trimming stripped 2 bases from V and 2 bases from J, with 7 bases between. Germline CDR1 and CDR2: LNHDA and SQIVND (reference sequence). The DNA of the CDR3 is TGTGCCAGTAGTATACGAAGACCCTACAATGAGCAGTTCTTC. Protein sequence: CASSIRRPYNEQFF.

The V and J genes are TRBV18 and TRBJ1-5; 9 nucleotides agree with TRBD1. Germline V CDR1 and CDR2: KGHSH, LQKENI. J lost 7 bases, V lost 6 bases, and 10 bases had no gene match. The CDR3 has 15 amino acids. The CDR3 region has the DNA TGTGCCAGCTCTCTCACAGGGGGCGCGAGGCAGCCCCAGCATTTT. It codes for CASSLTGGARQPQHF.

The V call is TRBV4-1, the J call TRBJ1-4, with D uncertain. Germline-derived CDR1 and CDR2 are MGHRA and YSYEKL. Trimming removed 2 bases at V and 3 bases at J, with 16 bases between. The CDR3 is 17 amino acids. The CDR3 is CASSQSRTGAANEKLFF. Written as DNA, the CDR3 is TGCGCCAGCAGCCAAAGTCGGACGGGTGCGGCTAATGAAAAACTGTTTTTT.

This chain links TRBV7-9 with TRBJ2-2; 7 bases map to TRBD2. The CDR3 extends over 17 amino acids. With 5 bases clipped from V and 3 bases from J, the junction kept 12 bases outside the gene matches. Germline values: CDR1 SEHNR, CDR2 FQNEAQ (reference sequence). CDR3 coding DNA: TGTGCCAGCAGCCGGAAATATGGGGGGGATGACACCGGGGAGCTGTTTTTT. It translates to CASSRKYGGDDTGELFF.

This clone was observed a few times. The V and J genes are TRBV6-6 and TRBJ2-3; D is uncertain. Germline CDR1 and CDR2: MNHNY and SVGAGI (reference sequence). CDR3 length equals 15 residues. Trimming removed 5 bases at V and 1 base at J, with 13 bases between. Here the CDR3 DNA reads TGTGCCAGCAGTCTCGGACGGAAAGGCACAGATACGCAGTATTTT. Amino acids: CASSLGRKGTDTQYF.

The chain is built from TRBV15 and TRBJ2-1; D may match TRBD1 or TRBD2 (5 bases each). CDR1 and CDR2 from the germline V gene are LNHNV and YYDKDF (reference sequence). V was shortened by 1 base and J by 0 bases, with 7 bases between the two germline ends. CDR3 size: 15 residues. The CDR3 DNA reads as TGTGCCACCAGCAGAGCAGGGAGCTCCTACAATGAGCAGTTCTTC. It specifies CATSRAGSSYNEQFF.

V usage is TRBV7-6 and J usage is TRBJ2-1, with no clear D. Trimming left V 3 bases short and J 4 bases short, with 7 bases between. Germline CDR1 and CDR2: SGHVS and FNYEAQ. The CDR3 runs to 13 residues. CDR3: CASSFSRYNEQFF. The CDR3 nucleotides read TGTGCCAGCAGCTTCTCCCGATACAATGAGCAGTTCTTC.

The DNA of the CDR3 is TGCGCCAGCAGCCCTGGTGGGGACAGGAGCACAGATACGCAGTATTTT. This encodes CASSPGGDRSTDTQYF. The chain recombines TRBV5-1 with TRBJ2-3, with TRBD1 matching 8 bases. The CDR3 covers 16 residues. CDR1 and CDR2 (germline): SGHRS, YFSETQ. V dropped 4 bases and J dropped 0; count of bases not matched to a gene: 7.

The chain recombines TRBV4-2 with TRBJ1-3; no clear D. The CDR3 totals 14 residues. The germline V and J ends were trimmed by 1 base and 2 bases, with 6 bases remaining between them. From germline, CDR1 is LGHNA and CDR2 YNFKEQ. The CDR3 is CASSQVPTGNTIYF. CDR3 nucleotides: TGTGCCAGCAGCCAAGTCCCTACTGGAAACACCATATATTTT.

CDR3 protein: CASSGTALYEQYV. CDR3 sequence (DNA): TGTGCCAGCAGCGGGACAGCCCTCTACGAGCAGTACGTC. The genes are TRBV5-6 and TRBJ2-7, with TRBD1 matching over 7 bases. The trim removed 4 bases at V and 3 bases at J, leaving 4 bases unmatched. CDR3 length: 13 amino acids. The germline V gene has CDR1 SGHDT and CDR2 YYEEEE.

CDR3 DNA: TGTGCCAGCTCATCACAAACAGGGCACACGGATCAGCCCCAGCATTTT. Its protein is CASSSQTGHTDQPQHF. The J gene is TRBJ1-5, the V gene TRBV18; D may be TRBD1 (6 bases). The CDR3 length is 16 residues. Germline V CDR1 and CDR2: KGHSH, LQKENI. V was pared by 5 bases and J by 5 bases, with 19 bases between.

The chain joins TRBV9 to TRBJ1-2, with a tentative D call TRBD1 (6 bases). The germline CDR1 and CDR2 sequences are SGDLS and YYNGEE. This CDR3 region has 15 residues. V was shortened by 4 bases and J by 0 bases, with 13 bases between the two germline ends. CDR3 in amino acids: CASSPGQSSNYGYTF. The CDR3 DNA sequence: TGTGCCAGCAGCCCTGGACAGAGCTCTAACTATGGCTACACCTTC.

This rearrangement joins TRBV28 to TRBJ2-3, with no clear D. The germline V gene has CDR1 MDHEN and CDR2 SYDVKM. Between the trimmed V and J ends, which lost 6 bases and 1 base, there was a span of 8 bases. The length of the CDR3 is 13 residues. CDR3 nucleotide sequence: TGTGCCAGCAGGCTAGACGGCACAGATACGCAGTATTTT. This gives the protein CASRLDGTDTQYF.

The V call is TRBV10-2, the J call TRBJ2-3, with a possible D match to TRBD1 (6 bases). CDR1 and CDR2 (germline): WSHSY, SAAADI. V was cut by 7 bases and J by 8 bases, with 16 bases left in between. CDR3 length: 13 amino acids. CDR3 nucleotide sequence: TGCGCCAGCAAGGGGGAACTAGGAGGTACGCAGTATTTT. This gives the protein CASKGELGGTQYF.